This passage covers 21 T cell receptor beta chains from one sample sequenced in a study of cytomegalovirus exposure and HLA in healthy donors (TCRdb year 2017). Libraries were constructed by the immunoSEQ multiplex PCR assay. For the multiplex PCR, a mixture combining 60 forward primers for TCR Vbeta segments and 13 reverse primers for TCR Jbeta segments was used. Entries here come from immuneACCESS through TCRdb and include only in-frame sequences with V and J called. Some clones fail to appear in such tables; in the studies checked, an unresolved V gene covers under half of the shortfall, and the cause of the remainder is unknown. This sample holds about 76,000 clones; over 65% were observed only once. The ten biggest clones cover about 16% of the sample. Sequencing used PBMCs. All receptors come from a middle-aged woman in good health and CMV-seropositive.

J is TRBJ1-1 and V is TRBV28; no reliable D call. Germline values: CDR1 MDHEN, CDR2 SYDVKM. The V end was cut by 10 bases, the J end by 4 bases, with 16 bases between. CDR3 length: 13 amino acids. CDR3 residues: CANKPAGLTEAFF. The CDR3 nucleotides read TGTGCCAACAAACCCGCAGGCCTCACTGAAGCTTTCTTT. Looking up the rest from reference TRBV28 and TRBJ1-1 gives the full variable domain: DVKVTQSSRYLVKRTGEKVFLECVQDMDHENMFWYRQDPGLGLRLIYFSYDVKMKEKGDIPEGYSVSREKKERFSLILESASTNQTSMYLCANKPAGLTEAFFGQGTRLTVV.

This clone came up a few times. The chain links TRBV7-2 to TRBJ2-3; TRBD2 matches 11 bases. This CDR3 spans 16 amino acids. J was trimmed by 1 base and V by 5 bases; bases with no gene match: 5. The germline gives CDR1 SGHTA, CDR2 FQGNSA. The CDR3: CASSPSSGGGTDTQYF. CDR3 DNA: TGTGCCAGCAGCCCTAGTAGCGGGGGGGGCACAGATACGCAGTATTTT.

The rearrangement links TRBV5-1 to TRBJ1-1, with TRBD1 as a possible D gene (6 bases). CDR1 is SGHRS, CDR2 YFSETQ, per germline. The CDR3 has 13 amino acids. Trimming took off 0 bases at V and 7 bases at J, with 10 bases between the two ends. In DNA, the CDR3 is TGCGCCAGCAGCTTGGTGACAGGCGGTGAAGCTTTCTTT. Translating it yields CASSLVTGGEAFF.

V usage is TRBV29-1 and J usage is TRBJ2-2; possibly TRBD2 for D (5 bases). CDR3 size: 15 residues. The ends were cut back, 7 bases at V and 3 bases at J, with 18 bases in the middle. From germline, CDR1 is SQVTM and CDR2 ANQGSEA. CDR3 sequence (DNA): TGCAGCGCGAAGACTGCGAGCGGCTACACCGGGGAGCTGTTTTTT. Translated: CSAKTASGYTGELFF.

V usage is TRBV7-9 and J usage is TRBJ2-7; D remains unclear. The CDR3 contains 16 residues. Germline assignment: CDR1 SEHNR and CDR2 FQNEAQ (reference sequence). Trimming cost V 1 base and J 2 bases, with 15 bases left between them. CDR3 region: CASSLEAGHRPYEQYF. The CDR3 bases are TGTGCCAGCAGCTTAGAGGCTGGGCACAGACCCTACGAGCAGTACTTC.

V gene TRBV7-9 combines with J gene TRBJ1-1; 8 positions agree with TRBD1. The trim removed 2 bases at V and 6 bases at J, leaving 8 bases unmatched. Per the germline V gene, CDR1 is SEHNR and CDR2 is FQNEAQ (reference sequence). CDR3 length equals 15 residues. The CDR3 protein is CASSLLQGGLAEAFF. In nucleotides, the CDR3 is TGTGCCAGCAGCTTATTACAGGGGGGATTGGCTGAAGCTTTCTTT.

V gene TRBV7-9 combines with J gene TRBJ2-2, with no clear D. CDR1 is SEHNR, CDR2 FQNEAQ, per germline (reference sequence). The CDR3 extends over 14 amino acids. V shed 2 bases and J shed 6 bases, with 10 bases lying between them. The CDR3 DNA is TGTGCCAGCAGCTTATCGGTCGTCGCCGGGGAGCTGTTTTTT. The encoded protein is CASSLSVVAGELFF.

This sequence joins TRBV30 and TRBJ2-1; 8 bases line up with TRBD2. The V gene's germline CDR1 is GTSNPN and CDR2 SVGIG (reference sequence). After removal of 5 bases from V and 7 bases from J, the junction contained 13 bases not matched to a gene. CDR3 length: 15 residues. The CDR3 protein is CAWASGTRGGNEQFF. DNA for the CDR3: TGTGCCTGGGCGAGTGGGACTAGAGGGGGGAATGAGCAGTTCTTC.

This clone was recorded a few times. The genes are TRBV7-9 and TRBJ1-3, with D maybe TRBD1 (5 bases). Germline CDR1 is SEHNR and CDR2 is FQNEAQ (reference sequence). The CDR3 spans 18 residues. With 3 bases removed from V and 4 bases from J, the gap between germline ends came to 22 bases. CDR3 bases: TGTGCCAGCAGCTTCGGTCAAGTTCGGGACTCACCAGGAAACACCATATATTTT. This codes for CASSFGQVRDSPGNTIYF.

The V and J genes are TRBV28 and TRBJ2-7; the match to TRBD1 covers 10 bases. V shed 4 bases and J 2 bases; nucleotides not matched to a gene: 8. The CDR3 loop spans 16 amino acids. CDR1 is MDHEN and CDR2 is SYDVKM in the germline V gene. CDR3 in DNA: TGTGCCAGCAGTTCCAGGACAGGGGGGGCCCCCTACGAGCAGTACTTC. Protein sequence: CASSSRTGGAPYEQYF. Filled out from reference TRBV28 and TRBJ2-7, the complete variable domain reads DVKVTQSSRYLVKRTGEKVFLECVQDMDHENMFWYRQDPGLGLRLIYFSYDVKMKEKGDIPEGYSVSREKKERFSLILESASTNQTSMYLCASSSRTGGAPYEQYFGPGTRLTVT.

The chain joins TRBV5-6 to TRBJ2-7; 9 bases align to TRBD1. Trimming cost V 5 bases and J 3 bases; bases outside gene matches: 3. Germline V lookup: CDR1 SGHDT, CDR2 YYEEEE. This CDR3 region has 13 residues. As DNA, the CDR3 is TGTGCCAGCAGTAGGGGACAGGGCTACGAGCAGTACTTC. It codes for CASSRGQGYEQYF.

V gene TRBV4-2 combines with J gene TRBJ1-6; D unresolved. CDR1 is LGHNA and CDR2 is YNFKEQ in the germline V gene. V was cut by 3 bases and J by 4 bases, with 16 bases left in between. The CDR3 length is 17 residues. The CDR3 bases are TGTGCCAGCAGCCAGACTGACGGTCCCGATTATAATTCACCCCTCCACTTT. Protein sequence: CASSQTDGPDYNSPLHF.

The chain joins TRBV6-1 to TRBJ1-5; a possible D gene is TRBD1 (5 bases). Looked up from germline, CDR1 is MNHNS and CDR2 is SASEGT. The CDR3 runs to 14 residues. V was pared by 4 bases and J by 2 bases, with 9 bases between. Here the CDR3 DNA reads TGTGCCAGCAGTGCCCAGGGTGGCAATCAGCCCCAGCATTTT. This gives the protein CASSAQGGNQPQHF.

This clone is a singleton in its sample. This chain connects TRBV28 to TRBJ1-2; TRBD1 matches at 7 bases. Germline V lookup: CDR1 MDHEN, CDR2 SYDVKM. Trimming removed 9 bases from V and 4 bases from J; junction bases left unmatched: 8. The CDR3 has 13 residues. CDR3 in DNA: TGTGCCAGTATGAAACAGGGGACCTATGGCTACACCTTC. Translating it yields CASMKQGTYGYTF.

The chain is built from TRBV10-1 and TRBJ2-1, with 8 bases lining up with TRBD2. This CDR3 spans 14 amino acids. With V trimmed by 2 bases and J by 10 bases, 7 bases remained unmatched. The germline V gene encodes CDR1 WNHNN and CDR2 SYGVQD (reference sequence). In DNA form, the CDR3 reads TGCGCCAGCAGTGAGCGGGGACTAGGTGGAGAGCAGTTCTTC. Translating gives CASSERGLGGEQFF.

The rearrangement uses TRBV4-3 and TRBJ2-1, with 10 bases fitting TRBD2. The germline gives CDR1 LGHNA, CDR2 YSLEER. This CDR3 has 17 residues. J lost 2 bases, V lost 3 bases, and 7 bases had no gene match. CDR3 nucleotides: TGCGCCAGCAGCCAGACCGGGACTAGCGACCCCTACAATGAGCAGTTCTTC. Encoded protein: CASSQTGTSDPYNEQFF.

V is TRBV10-2 and J is TRBJ2-2; TRBD1 matches at 8 bases. The CDR3 is 13 residues long. In germline, CDR1 is WSHSY, CDR2 SAAADI. Trimming took 8 bases from V and 5 from J; bases not matched to a gene: 4. The CDR3 DNA follows: TGCGCCAGCGGACAGGGACAAACCGGGGAGCTGTTTTTT. Translated, it gives CASGQGQTGELFF.

The chain couples TRBV7-3 to TRBJ1-2; weak D call: TRBD1 (6 bases). The germline gives CDR1 SGHTA, CDR2 FQGTGA. The CDR3 consists of 14 residues. V lost 2 bases and J lost 4, with 11 bases in between. The DNA for the CDR3 is TGTGCCAGCAGCTTACTACAGGGCCCCTATGGCTACACCTTC. Translated, it gives CASSLLQGPYGYTF.

The chain employs TRBV6-5 and TRBJ1-6, with 7 positions matching TRBD1. V lost 2 bases and J lost 8; bases outside the gene matches: 6. The CDR3 contains 15 residues. Looked up from germline, CDR1 is MNHEY and CDR2 is SVGAGI. Here the CDR3 reads CASSYRTTGDSPLHF. DNA for the CDR3: TGTGCCAGCAGTTACCGTACAACAGGGGATTCACCCCTCCACTTT.

The gene calls are TRBV5-1 and TRBJ2-7, with D possibly TRBD2 on 7 matching bases. CDR1 and CDR2 (germline): SGHRS, YFSETQ. The CDR3 runs to 13 residues. V dropped 4 bases and J dropped 7 bases, with 15 bases sitting between them. The CDR3 nucleotides read TGCGCCAGCAGCCCGGGGGGCTTAGGGGAGCAGTACTTC. As protein: CASSPGGLGEQYF.

The V gene is TRBV11-2, the J gene TRBJ2-5; D is possibly TRBD2 (5 bases). Germline loops: CDR1 SGHAT, CDR2 FQNNGV. The ends were cut back, 1 base at V and 5 bases at J, with 8 bases in the middle. The CDR3 runs 13 residues. The CDR3 nucleotides read TGTGCCAGCAGCTTAGGTCGAGGGGAGACCCAGTACTTC. It yields the protein CASSLGRGETQYF. The complete variable domain, with remaining parts taken from reference TRBV11-2 and TRBJ2-5, reads EAGVAQSPRYKIIEKRQSVAFWCNPISGHATLYWYQQILGQGPKLLIQFQNNGVVDDSQLPKDRFSAERLKGVDSTLKIQPAKLEDSAVYLCASSLGRGETQYFGPGTRLLVL.